One sample yielded the 21 T cell receptor beta chains listed below, sequenced in a study of T-cell memory formation after mild COVID-19. TCRdb processed the 5' RACE reads anew with MiXCR; each CDR3 protein has one entry. The sample holds 150,000 or so distinct CDR3 sequences, 14% seen once. Input material: PBMCs or a T cell subset sorted from them (not recorded which). These receptors originate from an adult woman who had mild COVID-19 (a few samples of this study predate the infection). Cell type and time point are not known.

CDR3 DNA sequence: TGTGCCAGCAGCTTGGGGCTGGACCGCACAGATACGCAGTATTTT. Translation gives CASSLGLDRTDTQYF. This chain uses TRBV7-2 with TRBJ2-3; D possibly corresponds to TRBD1 (5 bases). Trimming stripped 3 bases from V and 1 base from J, with 11 bases between. The CDR3 loop spans 15 amino acids. Germline V gene data show CDR1 as SGHTA and CDR2 as FQGNSA.

This clonotype was picked up a small number of times. The gene calls are TRBV6-6 and TRBJ2-7, with D possibly being TRBD2 (5 bases). This CDR3 is 15 amino acids long. Germline CDR1 reads MNHNY; CDR2 reads SVGAGI (reference sequence). The V end was cut by 5 bases, the J end by 2 bases, with 16 bases between. The CDR3 sequence: CASSTPRDYPYEQYF. The CDR3 bases are TGTGCCAGCAGTACGCCCCGAGACTACCCCTACGAGCAGTACTTC.

This clonotype turned up a few times. CDR3: CASFLFSGANVLTF. The CDR3 DNA reads TGTGCCAGCTTCCTCTTCTCTGGGGCCAACGTCCTGACTTTC. The chain carries TRBV7-9 and TRBJ2-6; no firm D call. The CDR3 is made up of 14 amino acids. V lost 8 bases to trimming and J lost 0 bases, with 8 bases between them. Germline CDR1 SEHNR, CDR2 FQNEAQ (reference sequence).

The table lists this clonotype with a few counts. V is TRBV12-3 or TRBV12-4 and J is TRBJ2-1, with 9 bases identical to TRBD2. The ends lost 5 bases at V and 2 bases at J; junction bases unmatched: 4. This CDR3 has 15 residues. Written as DNA, the CDR3 is TGTGCCAGCAGTATTGCTAGCGGGACCTACAATGAGCAGTTCTTC. This encodes CASSIASGTYNEQFF.

This sequence joins TRBV5-1 and TRBJ2-7, with TRBD2 matching 8 bases. The CDR3 runs 17 residues. V lost 6 bases, J lost 6 bases, and 20 bases stayed unmatched. CDR1 SGHRS and CDR2 YFSETQ come from the germline V gene. The CDR3 is CASIRGPGLDLPGEQYF. CDR3 nucleotide sequence: TGCGCCAGCATTCGGGGCCCGGGACTAGACCTCCCAGGCGAGCAGTACTTC.

The V gene is TRBV29-1, the J gene TRBJ2-7; a weak D match, TRBD1 (6 bases). Germline-derived CDR1 and CDR2 are SQVTM and ANQGSEA. V gave up 7 bases and J gave up 1 base, with 17 bases separating them. The length of the CDR3 is 14 residues. CDR3 nucleotide sequence: TGCAGCGGCCAGGGGTTACCTGGTTCCTACGAGCAGTACTTC. It specifies CSGQGLPGSYEQYF.

V usage is TRBV5-1 and J usage is TRBJ2-1; D may correspond to TRBD1 or TRBD2 (6 bases each). Trimming pared 3 bases from V and 3 bases from J, leaving 13 bases between. The CDR3 is 15 amino acids. CDR1 is SGHRS, CDR2 YFSETQ, per germline. The chain's CDR3 is CASSSGRDIYNEQFF. CDR3 nucleotide sequence: TGCGCCAGCAGCTCGGGGCGGGACATCTACAATGAGCAGTTCTTC.

This clonotype was seen only a few times. The rearrangement joins TRBV15 to TRBJ1-1, with D uncertain. This CDR3 is 13 amino acids long. V lost 3 bases, J lost 4 bases, and 9 bases lay in between. Germline values: CDR1 LNHNV, CDR2 YYDKDF (reference sequence). The CDR3 is CATSSPEGTEAFF. CDR3 nucleotides: TGTGCCACCAGCAGCCCAGAAGGCACTGAAGCTTTCTTT.

This CDR3 is CASIMEGPGANVLTF. CDR3 nucleotides: TGTGCCAGCATTATGGAAGGGCCTGGGGCCAACGTCCTGACTTTC. This rearrangement joins TRBV12-3 or TRBV12-4 to TRBJ2-6; D ambiguous. The CDR3 totals 15 residues. V dropped 7 bases and J dropped 2 bases, with 12 bases sitting between them.

The chain uses TRBV30 and TRBJ2-1, with TRBD1 matching 9 bases. V lost 2 bases, J lost 5 bases, and 7 bases stayed unmatched. Germline V gene data show CDR1 as GTSNPN and CDR2 as SVGIG (reference sequence). This CDR3 is built from 15 residues. As DNA, the CDR3 is TGTGCCTGGAGTTCAGGACAGGGGAGCAACAATGAGCAGTTCTTC. Encoded protein: CAWSSGQGSNNEQFF.

The rearrangement links TRBV7-9 to TRBJ2-3; the match to TRBD2 covers 8 bases. V dropped 5 bases and J dropped 2; count of bases not matched to a gene: 6. This CDR3 is built from 15 residues. From germline, CDR1 is SEHNR and CDR2 FQNEAQ (reference sequence). The CDR3 sequence: CASSRGLADTDTQYF. Here the CDR3 DNA reads TGTGCCAGCAGCCGCGGACTAGCTGACACAGATACGCAGTATTTT.

DNA for the CDR3: TGTGCCAGCAGCTTAGATTGGGCAGCCATATCCTACAATGAGCAGTTCTTC. Translating gives CASSLDWAAISYNEQFF. This rearrangement joins TRBV11-2 to TRBJ2-1; D remains unclear. From germline, CDR1 is SGHAT and CDR2 FQNNGV. The length of the CDR3 is 17 residues. V lost 0 bases to trimming and J lost 1 base, with 13 bases between them.

The chain joins TRBV5-1 to TRBJ2-5, with TRBD1 matching over 7 bases. Germline V gives CDR1 SGHRS, CDR2 YFSETQ. The CDR3 covers 14 residues. V trimming: 9 bases; J trimming: 3 bases; junction bases outside the gene matches: 11. Here the CDR3 DNA reads TGCGCCACCAACGAGGGGGACAGTGAAGAGACCCAGTACTTC. Translating it yields CATNEGDSEETQYF. The full variable domain, its missing parts supplied by reference TRBV5-1 and TRBJ2-5, is KAGVTQTPRYLIKTRGQQVTLSCSPISGHRSVSWYQQTPGQGLQFLFEYFSETQRNKGNFPGRFSGRQFSNSRSEMNVSTLELGDSALYLCATNEGDSEETQYFGPGTRLLVL.

This clonotype was observed a handful of times. This sequence joins TRBV12-3 or TRBV12-4 and TRBJ2-1; 13 nucleotides line up with TRBD2. V trimming: 6 bases; J trimming: 6 bases; junction bases outside the gene matches: 5. There are 15 residues in the CDR3. The CDR3 loop is CASSTTSGRANEQFF. The CDR3 region has the DNA TGTGCCAGCAGCACAACTAGCGGGAGGGCCAATGAGCAGTTCTTC.

This clonotype was detected only a few times. The V gene is TRBV20-1, the J gene TRBJ2-5; 13 bases line up with TRBD2. Germline trimming cut 6 bases from V and 4 bases from J; bases unmatched to any gene: 8. The CDR3 has 15 residues. Germline-derived CDR1 and CDR2 are DFQATT and SNEGSKA (reference sequence). This CDR3 reads CSAPTSGRARETQYF. CDR3 sequence (DNA): TGCAGTGCCCCCACTAGCGGGAGGGCAAGAGAGACCCAGTACTTC.

The table lists this clonotype with a few counts. The chain couples TRBV7-9 to TRBJ2-7, with D possibly being TRBD1 or TRBD2 (7 bases each). Germline CDR1 SEHNR, CDR2 FQNEAQ (reference sequence). Trimming removed 4 bases from V and 4 bases from J, with 17 bases in between. The CDR3 consists of 15 residues. CDR3 DNA: TGTGCCAGCAGCTCGTTTCAGGGGGGGGTGTACGAGCAGTACTTC. It is translated as CASSSFQGGVYEQYF.

This chain connects TRBV6-6 to TRBJ2-7; 10 nucleotides line up with TRBD1. This CDR3 spans 18 amino acids. V lost 0 bases, J lost 1 base, and 9 bases stayed unmatched. CDR1 MNHNY and CDR2 SVGAGI come from the germline V gene (reference sequence). CDR3 residues: CASSYSRGTGAKSYEQYF. CDR3 nucleotide sequence: TGTGCCAGCAGTTACTCGAGAGGGACAGGGGCTAAGTCCTACGAGCAGTACTTC.

This clonotype turned up a few times. The chain employs TRBV12-3 or TRBV12-4 and TRBJ2-7, with D perhaps being TRBD1 or TRBD2 (5 bases each). CDR3 length: 12 amino acids. V was clipped by 6 bases and J by 3 bases, with 9 bases between them. CDR3 in amino acids: CASRRDGYEQYF. The CDR3 nucleotides are TGTGCCAGCAGACGGGACGGCTACGAGCAGTACTTC.

This clonotype was detected only a few times. The V and J genes are TRBV30 and TRBJ2-4; D may be TRBD1 (5 bases). The germline CDR1 and CDR2 sequences are GTSNPN and SVGIG (reference sequence). The V end was cut by 2 bases, the J end by 12 bases, with 17 bases between. The CDR3 sequence is 13 residues long. The CDR3 DNA reads as TGTGCCTGGAGTCCAATATTAGCAGGGCCTCAGTACTTC. Residues: CAWSPILAGPQYF.

The J gene is TRBJ2-7, the V gene TRBV2; TRBD2 agrees at 14 bases. V lost 9 bases to trimming and J lost 0 bases; unmatched junction nucleotides: 7. This CDR3 has 16 amino acids. Germline loops: CDR1 SNHLY, CDR2 FYNNEI. The CDR3 nucleotides are TGTGCCAGTAGAGTGGGACTAGCGGGGGTCTCCTACGAGCAGTACTTC. Its translation is CASRVGLAGVSYEQYF.

The chain recombines TRBV12-3 or TRBV12-4 with TRBJ2-7, with 7 bases aligning to TRBD1. The CDR3 is made up of 15 amino acids. The ends lost 7 bases at V and 3 bases at J; junction bases unmatched: 12. CDR3 in amino acids: CASKSSGTEHYEQYF. Written as DNA, the CDR3 is TGTGCCAGCAAGTCCTCCGGGACAGAGCACTACGAGCAGTACTTC.